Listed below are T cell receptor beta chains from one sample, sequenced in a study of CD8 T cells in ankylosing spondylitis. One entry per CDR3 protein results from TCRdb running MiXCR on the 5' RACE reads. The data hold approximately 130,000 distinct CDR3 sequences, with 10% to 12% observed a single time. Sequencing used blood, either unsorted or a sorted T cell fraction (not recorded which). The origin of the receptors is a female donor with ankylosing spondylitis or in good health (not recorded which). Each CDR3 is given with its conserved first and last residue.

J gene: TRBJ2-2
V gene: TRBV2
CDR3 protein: CASSALAGTGELFF

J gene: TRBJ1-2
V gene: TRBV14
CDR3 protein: CASSHTFTGRDGYTF

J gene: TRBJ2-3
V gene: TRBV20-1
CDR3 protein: CSVDSGAKDTQYF

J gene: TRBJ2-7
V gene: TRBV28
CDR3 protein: CASSSSGDSYEQYF

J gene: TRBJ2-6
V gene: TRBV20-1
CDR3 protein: CSARDTGANVLTF

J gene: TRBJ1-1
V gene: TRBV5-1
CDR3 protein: CASSLWPGEGTRGTEAFF

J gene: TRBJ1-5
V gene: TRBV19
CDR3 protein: CASSAWDRGLNQPQHF

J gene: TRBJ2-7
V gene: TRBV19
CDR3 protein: CASSIARRVGSTYEQYF

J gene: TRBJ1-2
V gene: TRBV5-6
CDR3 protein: CASSDPTGETNYGYTF

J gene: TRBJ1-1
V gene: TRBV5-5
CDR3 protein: CASSSAGARAEAFF

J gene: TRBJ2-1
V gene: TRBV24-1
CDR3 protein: CATSDARDFTGAVDNEQFF

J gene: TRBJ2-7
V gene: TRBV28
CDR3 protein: CASSLTGRNSYEQYF

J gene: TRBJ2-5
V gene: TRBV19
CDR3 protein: CASSVTDRETQYF

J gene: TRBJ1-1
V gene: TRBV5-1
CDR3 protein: CASSLLGGAPNTEAFF

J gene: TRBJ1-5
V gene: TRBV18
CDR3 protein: CASSPVEDQPQHF

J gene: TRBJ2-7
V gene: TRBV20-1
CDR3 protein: CSASLARRGGQYF

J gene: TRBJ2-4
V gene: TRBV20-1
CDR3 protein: CSLGVGNIQYF

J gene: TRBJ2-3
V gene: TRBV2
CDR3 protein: CASSLLAGLADTQYF

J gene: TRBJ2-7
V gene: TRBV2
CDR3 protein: CASSRTSGSYEQYF

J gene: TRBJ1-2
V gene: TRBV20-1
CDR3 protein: CSARDGRGGYTF

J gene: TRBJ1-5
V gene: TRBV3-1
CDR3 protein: CASSQKGSNQPQHF

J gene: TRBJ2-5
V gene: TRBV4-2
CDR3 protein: CASSQSMGPIGETQYF

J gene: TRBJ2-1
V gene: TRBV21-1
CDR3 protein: CASSKGLAVSYNEQFF

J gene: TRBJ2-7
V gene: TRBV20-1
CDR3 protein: CSAMGPTGYEQYF

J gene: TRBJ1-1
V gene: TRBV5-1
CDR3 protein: CASSGGAPAGTEAFF

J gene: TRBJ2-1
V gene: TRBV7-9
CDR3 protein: CASSLDYRAQFF

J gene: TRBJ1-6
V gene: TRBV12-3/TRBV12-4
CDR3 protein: CASSKGQGNSPLHF

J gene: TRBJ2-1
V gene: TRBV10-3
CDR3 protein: CAISDSGGSYNEQFF

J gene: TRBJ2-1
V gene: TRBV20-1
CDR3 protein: CSVERGDEQFF

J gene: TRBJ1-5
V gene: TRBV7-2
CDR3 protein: CASSLRGPTNPEPQHF

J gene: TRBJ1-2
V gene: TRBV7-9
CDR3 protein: CASSNTGHRYGYTF

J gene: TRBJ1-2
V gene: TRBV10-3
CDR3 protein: CAISEGQGAYGYTF

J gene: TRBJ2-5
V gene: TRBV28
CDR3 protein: CASSLENQETQYF

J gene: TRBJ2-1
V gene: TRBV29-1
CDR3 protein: CSVEGTSGGGDEQFF

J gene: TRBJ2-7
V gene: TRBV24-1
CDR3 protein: CAPGPRLWRYEQYF

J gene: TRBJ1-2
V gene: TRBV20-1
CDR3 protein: CSASSPYRENYGYTF

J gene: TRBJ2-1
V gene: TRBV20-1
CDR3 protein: CSGGVASGTNEQFF

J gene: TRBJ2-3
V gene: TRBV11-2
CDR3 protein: CASSLMGTDTQYF

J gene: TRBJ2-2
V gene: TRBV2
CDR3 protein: CASSGTTPNTGELFF

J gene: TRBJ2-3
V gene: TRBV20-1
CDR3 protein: CCARRSGRDTDTQYF

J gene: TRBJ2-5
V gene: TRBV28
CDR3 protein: CASSPQWETQYF

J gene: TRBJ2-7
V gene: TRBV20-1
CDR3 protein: CSARGLAGYEQYF

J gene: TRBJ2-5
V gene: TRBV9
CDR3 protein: CASSPPRGRGETQYF

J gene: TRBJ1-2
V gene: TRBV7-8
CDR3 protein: CASSLAGGYTF

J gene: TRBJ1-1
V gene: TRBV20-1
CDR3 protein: CSARPFLGLNTEAFF

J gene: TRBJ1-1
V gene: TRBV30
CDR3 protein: CAWGSGGGFTEAFF

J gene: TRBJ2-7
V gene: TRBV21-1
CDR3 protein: CASSKEQGSYEQYF

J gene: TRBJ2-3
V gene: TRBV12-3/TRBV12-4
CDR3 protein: CASSPAGGPPDTQYF

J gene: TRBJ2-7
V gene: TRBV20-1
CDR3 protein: CSARDWAGGSYEQYF

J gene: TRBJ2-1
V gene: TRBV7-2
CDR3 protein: CASSRRQGSYNEQFF

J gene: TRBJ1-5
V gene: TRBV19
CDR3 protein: CASSTTDNQPQHF

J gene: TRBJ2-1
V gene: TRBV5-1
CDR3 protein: CASSRARAPSPDEQFF

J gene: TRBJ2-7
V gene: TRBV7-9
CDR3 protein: CASSLGTWEQYF

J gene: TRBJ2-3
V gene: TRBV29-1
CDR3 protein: CSVEDASGGADTQYF

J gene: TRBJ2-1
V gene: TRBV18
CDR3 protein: CASSPASYNEQFF